A single sample gave rise to the 24 T cell receptor beta chains below, sequenced in a study of blood T cell repertoires in COVID-19. Profiling relied on immunoSEQ multiplex PCR, and the TCRdb table lists in-frame clones only, not all of them. The data hold under 350,000 clones, with 86% observed a single time. Sequenced input: PBMCs or T cells enriched from blood (not recorded which). The receptors derive from a man aged 25-45 years who had recovered from COVID-19.

This chain connects TRBV28 to TRBJ2-6; D remains unclear. Germline lookup yields CDR1 MDHEN and CDR2 SYDVKM. The CDR3 has 12 amino acids. Deletions cut 10 bases from V and 4 bases from J, with 8 bases between. The CDR3 DNA reads TGTGCCACCACTCGAGGGGCCAACGTCCTGACTTTC. Its protein is CATTRGANVLTF.

The genes are TRBV7-9 and TRBJ2-1, with 8 bases lining up with TRBD2. V lost 2 bases to trimming and J lost 6 bases; unmatched junction nucleotides: 6. The CDR3 extends over 15 amino acids. The V gene's germline CDR1 is SEHNR and CDR2 FQNEAQ (reference sequence). The chain's CDR3 is CASSLSGSSLNEQFF. The CDR3 nucleotides read TGTGCCAGCAGCTTAAGCGGGAGCTCCCTCAATGAGCAGTTCTTC.

This clone has more than one count but fewer than ten. The chain combines TRBV19 with TRBJ2-4, with 7 bases matching TRBD2. CDR1 and CDR2 (germline): LNHDA, SQIVND (reference sequence). This CDR3 has 13 amino acids. The ends lost 3 bases at V and 8 bases at J; junction bases unmatched: 4. CDR3 protein: CASSIARGDIQYF. The CDR3 DNA is TGTGCCAGTAGTATCGCTCGGGGGGACATTCAGTACTTC.

The chain couples TRBV14 to TRBJ1-2; D is unclear. Germline lookup yields CDR1 SGHDN and CDR2 FVKESK. V was trimmed by 4 bases and J by 10 bases, leaving 10 bases between them. The CDR3 loop spans 11 amino acids. The CDR3: CASSRLSDYTF. DNA of the CDR3: TGTGCCAGCAGCCGTCTCAGTGACTACACCTTC.

CDR3 region: CASSQGALQERYGYTF. The CDR3 region has the DNA TGCGCCAGCAGCCAAGGGGCCCTCCAAGAGAGATACGGCTACACCTTC. The chain uses TRBV4-1 and TRBJ1-2; D remains ambiguous. Germline V gene data show CDR1 as MGHRA and CDR2 as YSYEKL. The CDR3 sequence is 16 residues long. V lost 1 base and J 8 bases, leaving 20 bases between the germline ends.

The V and J genes are TRBV2 and TRBJ1-2; D gene uncertain. Germline V lookup: CDR1 SNHLY, CDR2 FYNNEI. The CDR3 has 15 residues. The germline V and J ends were trimmed by 4 bases and 4 bases, with 16 bases remaining between them. DNA of the CDR3: TGTGCCAGCAGTGGGCCCTCCGGGAACCCCTATGGCTACACCTTC. Its translation: CASSGPSGNPYGYTF.

This clone was observed a handful of times. The J gene is TRBJ2-2, the V gene TRBV7-9; D unclear. CDR1 is SEHNR, CDR2 FQNEAQ, per germline (reference sequence). CDR3 length: 11 amino acids. Trimming took off 5 bases at V and 6 bases at J, with 4 bases between the two ends. CDR3 amino acids: CASSGAGELFF. CDR3 coding DNA: TGTGCCAGCAGCGGAGCCGGGGAGCTGTTTTTT.

This chain uses TRBV7-6 with TRBJ2-7, with D possibly matching TRBD1 (5 bases). The germline CDR1 and CDR2 sequences are SGHVS and FNYEAQ. The CDR3 loop spans 13 amino acids. V was pared by 2 bases and J by 3 bases, with 8 bases between. The CDR3: CASSLQGVYEQYF. The CDR3 nucleotides are TGTGCCAGCAGCTTACAGGGTGTCTACGAGCAGTACTTC.

J is TRBJ2-5 and V is TRBV6-2 or TRBV6-3; tentatively, D is TRBD2 (6 bases). CDR1 MNHEY and CDR2 SVGEGT come from the germline V gene. The CDR3 has 13 residues. Trimming removed 6 bases at V and 3 bases at J, with 11 bases between. The CDR3 bases are TGTGCCAGCAGCCCCTGGGGGGAAGAGACCCAGTACTTC. This gives the protein CASSPWGEETQYF.

This chain connects TRBV7-9 to TRBJ2-5; 8 bases fit TRBD2. This CDR3 has 19 amino acids. With 3 bases clipped from V and 5 bases from J, the junction kept 20 bases outside the gene matches. From germline, CDR1 is SEHNR and CDR2 FQNEAQ (reference sequence). The CDR3 nucleotides are TGTGCCAGCAGCTTGCGGGGGGAGGCAGTTCAAAGTCTGGGGGAGACCCAGTACTTC. Translated, it gives CASSLRGEAVQSLGETQYF.

The chain employs TRBV4-1 and TRBJ2-1, with no clear D. V lost 1 base, J lost 15 bases, and 7 bases lay in between. Germline lookup yields CDR1 MGHRA and CDR2 YSYEKL. The length of the CDR3 is 10 residues. Here the CDR3 reads CASSQGLLFF. Here the CDR3 DNA reads TGCGCCAGCAGCCAAGGGCTTCTGTTCTTC.

This clone was seen a single time. This chain uses TRBV6-1 with TRBJ1-4; D not resolved. Trimming pared 3 bases from V and 3 bases from J, leaving 14 bases between. Germline CDR1 and CDR2: MNHNS and SASEGT. The CDR3 covers 16 residues. In DNA, the CDR3 is TGTGCCAGCAGTGAGGGCAGAGCCTACCCTAATGAAAAACTGTTTTTT. Translating it yields CASSEGRAYPNEKLFF.

The chain has TRBV29-1 and TRBJ2-1; TRBD1 agrees at 7 bases. The CDR3 has 12 residues. Germline assignment: CDR1 SQVTM and CDR2 ANQGSEA. With 2 bases clipped from V and 6 bases from J, the junction kept 1 base outside the gene matches. The CDR3 DNA reads TGCAGCGTTGAACGACAGGGCAATGAGCAGTTCTTC. Protein product: CSVERQGNEQFF.

This clone was recorded only once. One junction end disagrees with the germline gene, perhaps due to a read error. The rearrangement joins TRBV5-1 to TRBJ2-3, with a weak D call TRBD2 (7 bases). CDR3 size: 17 residues. The germline CDR1 and CDR2 sequences are SGHRS and YFSETQ. CDR3 sequence reads: CASSLPRAGASSDTQYF. CDR3 DNA sequence: TGCGCCAGCAGCTTGCCCCGGGCGGGGGCAAGTAGCGATACGCAATATTTT.

The rearrangement joins TRBV6-2 or TRBV6-3 to TRBJ2-3; 12 bases are a match to TRBD2. CDR1 and CDR2 from the germline V gene are MNHEY and SVGEGT. V lost 2 bases to trimming and J lost 3 bases; unmatched junction nucleotides: 0. The CDR3 contains 15 residues. In nucleotides, the CDR3 is TGTGCCAGCAGTTACACTAGCGGGAGGACAGATACGCAGTATTTT. Residues: CASSYTSGRTDTQYF.

The chain carries TRBV28 and TRBJ1-3; D may be TRBD1 (5 bases). The CDR3 is made up of 14 amino acids. The V and J ends lost 10 bases and 4 bases respectively, with 17 bases between them. In germline, CDR1 is MDHEN, CDR2 SYDVKM. This chain's CDR3 is CATSREAGGNTIYF. CDR3 sequence (DNA): TGTGCCACCTCCCGAGAGGCAGGGGGAAACACCATATATTTT. Based on the CDR3 plus reference TRBV28 and TRBJ1-3, the full variable domain is DVKVTQSSRYLVKRTGEKVFLECVQDMDHENMFWYRQDPGLGLRLIYFSYDVKMKEKGDIPEGYSVSREKKERFSLILESASTNQTSMYLCATSREAGGNTIYFGEGSWLTVV.

The V gene is TRBV12-3 or TRBV12-4, the J gene TRBJ2-5; D is uncertain. This CDR3 is built from 13 residues. Deletions cut 5 bases from V and 0 bases from J, with 7 bases between. CDR3 in amino acids: CASSRRDQETQYF. CDR3 bases: TGTGCCAGCAGTCGCCGGGACCAAGAGACCCAGTACTTC.

This rearrangement joins TRBV30 to TRBJ2-5; TRBD2 might be the D (5 bases). V lost 8 bases and J lost 5, with 24 bases in between. Looked up from germline, CDR1 is GTSNPN and CDR2 is SVGIG (reference sequence). This CDR3 contains 15 residues. CDR3 amino acids: CAANPRELRRETQYF. CDR3 in DNA: TGTGCCGCGAACCCCCGGGAACTTAGGAGGGAGACCCAGTACTTC.

Details on this clone: The same CDR3 is also encoded by other DNA sequences in this sample. The rearrangement joins TRBV18 to TRBJ1-2; 7 bases are shared with TRBD1. The CDR3 is 13 amino acids. The junction had 5 bases not matched to a gene; V was cut back by 6 bases and J by 4 bases. The germline V gene encodes CDR1 KGHSH and CDR2 LQKENI. The chain's CDR3 is CASSQDRVYGYTF. The CDR3 region has the DNA TGTGCCAGCTCTCAAGACAGGGTCTATGGCTACACCTTC.

This clone was detected once. The gene calls are TRBV5-1 and TRBJ2-3, with 9 bases identical to TRBD2. The CDR3 spans 15 residues. J lost 2 bases, V lost 4 bases, and 5 bases had no gene match. CDR1 is SGHRS and CDR2 is YFSETQ in the germline V gene. CDR3 sequence (DNA): TGCGCCAGCAGCGGCGGGAGGGGAACCACAGATACGCAGTATTTT. Its protein product is CASSGGRGTTDTQYF.

V usage is TRBV12-3 or TRBV12-4 and J usage is TRBJ2-7; D gene uncertain. V dropped 6 bases and J dropped 2 bases, with 5 bases sitting between them. The CDR3 loop spans 11 amino acids. This CDR3 reads CASSRTYEQYF. DNA for the CDR3: TGTGCCAGCAGCCGTACCTACGAGCAGTACTTC.

The V call is TRBV6-5, the J call TRBJ2-7, with 9 bases fitting TRBD2. This CDR3 has 15 amino acids. After removal of 2 bases from V and 0 bases from J, the junction contained 2 bases not matched to a gene. CDR1 MNHEY and CDR2 SVGAGI come from the germline V gene. The CDR3 sequence is CASSYERGDSYEQYF. CDR3 nucleotide sequence: TGTGCCAGCAGTTACGAGCGGGGGGACTCCTACGAGCAGTACTTC.

This clone occurred once. This chain joins TRBV5-4 and TRBJ1-1; TRBD1 aligns across 7 bases. Germline CDR1 is SGHNT and CDR2 is YYREEE (reference sequence). The CDR3 covers 16 residues. Losses at the gene ends were 0 bases for V and 1 base for J; bases not matched to a gene: 6. The CDR3: CASSLVQGVGNTEAFF. CDR3 DNA sequence: TGTGCCAGCAGCTTGGTTCAGGGGGTCGGGAACACTGAAGCTTTCTTT.

The chain links TRBV10-3 to TRBJ1-5, with D uncertain. Germline lookup yields CDR1 ENHRY and CDR2 SYGVKD. With 6 bases removed from V and 5 bases from J, the gap between germline ends came to 8 bases. There are 12 residues in the CDR3. CDR3 DNA sequence: TGTGCCATCAGCTCAGGTCATCAGCCCCAGCATTTT. Amino acid sequence: CAISSGHQPQHF.